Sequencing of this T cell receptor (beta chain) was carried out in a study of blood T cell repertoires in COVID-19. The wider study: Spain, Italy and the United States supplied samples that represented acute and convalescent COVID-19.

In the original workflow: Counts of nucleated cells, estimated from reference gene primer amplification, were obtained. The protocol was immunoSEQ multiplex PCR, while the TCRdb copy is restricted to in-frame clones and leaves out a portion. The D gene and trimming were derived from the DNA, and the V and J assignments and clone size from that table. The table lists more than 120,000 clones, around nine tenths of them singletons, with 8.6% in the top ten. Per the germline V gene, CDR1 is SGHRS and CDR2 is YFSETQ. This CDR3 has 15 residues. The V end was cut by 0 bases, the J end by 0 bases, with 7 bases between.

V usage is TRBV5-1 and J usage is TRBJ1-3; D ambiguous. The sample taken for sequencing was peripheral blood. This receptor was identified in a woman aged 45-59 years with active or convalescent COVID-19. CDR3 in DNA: TGCGCCAGCAGCTTGGAGGCAGGCTCTGGAAACACCATATATTTT. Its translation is CASSLEAGSGNTIYF.